The 12 T cell receptor beta chains given below trace back to one sample, sequenced in a study of blood T cell repertoires in COVID-19. Data came from immunoSEQ multiplex PCR; TCRdb stores just in-frame clones and leaves some out. The table has 110,000 to 150,000 clones, roughly 88% seen once; the top ten hold roughly 10%. Sequencing was done on a sample of peripheral blood. Receptors originate from a man aged 55 to 69 with active or convalescent COVID-19.

V is TRBV5-1 and J is TRBJ1-3; a possible D gene is TRBD1 (5 bases). V was shortened by 4 bases and J by 0 bases, with 11 bases between the two germline ends. The germline V gene has CDR1 SGHRS and CDR2 YFSETQ. The CDR3 has 15 amino acids. The CDR3 loop reads CASSPQGNSGNTIYF. The CDR3 coding sequence is TGCGCCAGCAGCCCCCAGGGCAACTCTGGAAACACCATATATTTT.

The rearrangement links TRBV7-2 to TRBJ1-2; TRBD1 matches at 8 bases. CDR1 is SGHTA, CDR2 FQGNSA, per germline. The V gene end was trimmed by 7 bases and the J gene end by 8 bases; junction bases not matched to a gene: 18. This CDR3 contains 16 residues. CDR3 nucleotide sequence: TGTGCCAGCACCACCCTTGGCAGGGGGCGGCCAAACGGCTACACCTTC. Protein product: CASTTLGRGRPNGYTF.

This rearrangement joins TRBV7-2 to TRBJ2-4; D not certain. V shed 1 base and J shed 3 bases, with 13 bases lying between them. Germline values: CDR1 SGHTA, CDR2 FQGNSA. The CDR3 runs 16 residues. In DNA, the CDR3 is TGTGCCAGCAGCTTAGGGTCGATGGTGAGCAAAAACATTCAGTACTTC. Encoded protein: CASSLGSMVSKNIQYF.

This clone occurred once. CDR3 coding DNA: TGTGCCAGTAGTACCCAGGTATTGGGGCTCCGGAATGAGCAGTTCTTC. It specifies CASSTQVLGLRNEQFF. The chain recombines TRBV19 with TRBJ2-1; D possibly corresponds to TRBD1 (5 bases). In germline, CDR1 is LNHDA, CDR2 SQIVND (reference sequence). This CDR3 contains 16 residues. The V end lost 4 bases, the J end lost 7 bases, and 20 bases lay between the germline ends.

The chain combines TRBV4-1 with TRBJ2-7; D not resolved. With 0 bases removed from V and 1 base from J, the gap between germline ends came to 13 bases. Per the germline V gene, CDR1 is MGHRA and CDR2 is YSYEKL. The CDR3 spans 16 residues. The CDR3 loop is CASSQDRSQYSYEQYF. CDR3 DNA: TGCGCCAGCAGCCAAGATCGGTCACAGTATTCCTACGAGCAGTACTTC.

The chain joins TRBV14 to TRBJ2-2; D is uncertain. Trimming cost V 3 bases and J 0 bases, with 5 bases left between them. The germline V gene encodes CDR1 SGHDN and CDR2 FVKESK. The CDR3 is 14 amino acids. CDR3 sequence reads: CASSQYSNTGELFF. In nucleotides, the CDR3 is TGTGCCAGCAGCCAGTACTCGAACACCGGGGAGCTGTTTTTT.

The J gene is TRBJ2-6, the V gene TRBV7-9; no definite D call. V was clipped by 2 bases and J by 0 bases, with 14 bases between them. The V gene's germline CDR1 is SEHNR and CDR2 FQNEAQ (reference sequence). CDR3 size: 18 residues. The CDR3 spells CASSLPRQPTSGANVLTF. The DNA of the CDR3 is TGTGCCAGCAGCTTACCCAGGCAACCCACCTCTGGGGCCAACGTCCTGACTTTC.

On this clone: The sample holds other DNA sequences that translate to the same CDR3. This chain connects TRBV7-2 to TRBJ1-2; D unresolved. This CDR3 spans 15 amino acids. V gave up 4 bases and J gave up 6 bases, with 18 bases separating them. Per the germline V gene, CDR1 is SGHTA and CDR2 is FQGNSA. The CDR3 sequence is CASSSQPRLGDGYTF. Written as DNA, the CDR3 is TGTGCCAGCAGCTCACAACCTAGACTCGGGGATGGCTACACCTTC.

The chain uses TRBV10-2 and TRBJ2-7, with D maybe TRBD1 (6 bases). V gave up 7 bases and J gave up 1 base, with 20 bases separating them. The CDR3 totals 16 residues. CDR1 is WSHSY, CDR2 SAAADI, per germline. The CDR3: CASKVGQTPRSYEQYV. The CDR3 bases are TGCGCCAGCAAGGTAGGACAGACCCCAAGGTCCTACGAGCAGTACGTC.

V usage is TRBV21-1 and J usage is TRBJ2-7; TRBD2 is taken as the D call from the table, unchecked against the DNA. TRBV21-1 is an annotated pseudogene. The CDR3 has 17 amino acids. CDR3 region: CASRREGATSGTYEQYV. The CDR3 nucleotides read TGTGCCAGCAGAAGAGAGGGGGCAACTAGCGGTACCTACGAGCAGTACGTC.

The chain employs TRBV6-2 or TRBV6-3 and TRBJ2-7; TRBD1 might be the D (5 bases). Deletions cut 0 bases from V and 3 bases from J, with 12 bases between. Germline V CDR1 and CDR2: MNHEY, SVGEGT. This CDR3 comprises 15 residues. Here the CDR3 DNA reads TGTGCCAGCAGTTACTCTAGGAAAGGGGACTACGAGCAGTACTTC. Encoded protein: CASSYSRKGDYEQYF.

This clone was detected only a few times. This chain joins TRBV29-1 and TRBJ1-1; tentative D call: TRBD1 (5 bases). Germline CDR1 is SQVTM and CDR2 is ANQGSEA. V lost 6 bases and J lost 0, with 11 bases in between. The CDR3 is 13 amino acids. CDR3 in DNA: TGCAGCGTGCTGAGACAGCTGAACACTGAAGCTTTCTTT. Protein sequence: CSVLRQLNTEAFF.